This record covers a single T cell receptor beta chain. This sample is part of a study of T-cell reconstitution after alpha-beta-depleted transplantation in children. CDR3 length: 14 residues. Trimming pared 2 bases from V and 7 bases from J, leaving 9 bases between. Germline V lookup: CDR1 MNHEY, CDR2 SVGEGT. The TCRbeta library was prepared with unique molecular identifiers. TCRdb itself ran the PCR reads through MiXCR, one entry per CDR3 protein. The repertoire holds about 74,000 distinct CDR3 sequences, 13% to 15% seen once, with 27% in the top ten. Sequences were derived from PBMCs, mostly from graft donor cells, sampled 180 days after TCRalphabeta/CD19-depleted stem cell transplant. This receptor was obtained from a male patient aged 2-9 years who had a stem cell transplant for acute lymphoblastic leukemia, so the T cells may come from the graft donor. The chain couples TRBV6-2 or TRBV6-3 to TRBJ1-6; a possible D gene is TRBD1 (5 bases). Written as DNA, the CDR3 is TGTGCCAGCAGTTACGGGGGTACGAATTCACCCCTCCACTTT. As protein: CASSYGGTNSPLHF.